The sequence of this T cell receptor (beta chain) was determined in a study of CD8+ T cells in alopecia areata. V lost 3 bases to trimming and J lost 2 bases, with 12 bases between them. Germline assignment: CDR1 SGHDT and CDR2 YYEEEE. The CDR3 consists of 15 residues. The sample's treatment: oral pan-JAK inhibitor, 5-10 mg twice daily. Lesional scalp tissue (obtained by punch biopsy) and peripheral blood were collected from alopecia areata patients. Reverse transcription of extracted RNA yielded cDNA, which provided the sequencing template. Sequencing was performed with immunoSEQ multiplex PCR; in TCRdb, only in-frame clones are kept and a portion is missing. The sample lists around 110,000 clones; roughly three fifths were seen once.

The receptor was isolated from a human donor with alopecia areata. The gene calls are TRBV5-6 and TRBJ2-1; D gene uncertain. Sample: CD8+ T cells sorted from blood, taken at week 24, from a patient treated with tofacitinib. The CDR3 sequence is CASSWVQSAYNEQFF. CDR3 nucleotides: TGTGCCAGCAGCTGGGTACAGAGTGCCTACAATGAGCAGTTCTTC.